This paragraph covers one T cell receptor (beta chain) sequence. This specimen belongs to a study of T cell responses to AZD1222 COVID-19 vaccine. The length of the CDR3 is 13 residues. V was cut by 3 bases and J by 5 bases, with 8 bases left in between. Looked up from germline, CDR1 is MDHEN and CDR2 is SYDVKM. Profiled with immunoSEQ multiplex PCR; TCRdb holds only in-frame clones, not every one. The sample lists 90,000 to 120,000 clones, roughly 91% occurring once. The chain employs TRBV28 and TRBJ1-5; no clear D gene. The sequence was collected from an adult in good health. Sequenced here: peripheral blood, sampled on day 0 of AZD1222 vaccination. CDR3 sequence (DNA): TGTGCCAGCAGTTTCTTCCGAGATCAGCCCCAGCATTTT. Protein sequence: CASSFFRDQPQHF.